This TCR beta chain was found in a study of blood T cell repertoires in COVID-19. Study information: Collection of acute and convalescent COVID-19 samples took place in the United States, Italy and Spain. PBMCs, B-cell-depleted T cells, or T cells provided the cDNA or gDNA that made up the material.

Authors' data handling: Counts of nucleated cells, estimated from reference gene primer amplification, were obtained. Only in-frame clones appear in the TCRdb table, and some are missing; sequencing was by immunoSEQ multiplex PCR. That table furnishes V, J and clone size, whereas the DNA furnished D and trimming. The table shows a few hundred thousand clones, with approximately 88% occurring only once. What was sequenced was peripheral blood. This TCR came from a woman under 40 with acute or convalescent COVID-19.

The CDR3 sequence is CASSADSGLRSTQYF. DNA for the CDR3: TGTGCCAGCAGCGCCGATTCGGGACTCCGGTCGACCCAGTACTTC. The genes are TRBV9 and TRBJ2-5; possibly TRBD2 for D (6 bases). Germline loops: CDR1 SGDLS, CDR2 YYNGEE. The V end was cut by 3 bases, the J end by 7 bases, with 19 bases between. CDR3 length: 15 amino acids. The full variable domain, in which reference TRBV9 and TRBJ2-5 provide the parts outside the CDR3, is DSGVTQTPKHLITATGQRVTLRCSPRSGDLSVYWYQQSLDQGLQFLIQYYNGEERAKGNILERFSAQQFPDLHSELNLSSLELGDSALYFCASSADSGLRSTQYFGPGTRLLVL.